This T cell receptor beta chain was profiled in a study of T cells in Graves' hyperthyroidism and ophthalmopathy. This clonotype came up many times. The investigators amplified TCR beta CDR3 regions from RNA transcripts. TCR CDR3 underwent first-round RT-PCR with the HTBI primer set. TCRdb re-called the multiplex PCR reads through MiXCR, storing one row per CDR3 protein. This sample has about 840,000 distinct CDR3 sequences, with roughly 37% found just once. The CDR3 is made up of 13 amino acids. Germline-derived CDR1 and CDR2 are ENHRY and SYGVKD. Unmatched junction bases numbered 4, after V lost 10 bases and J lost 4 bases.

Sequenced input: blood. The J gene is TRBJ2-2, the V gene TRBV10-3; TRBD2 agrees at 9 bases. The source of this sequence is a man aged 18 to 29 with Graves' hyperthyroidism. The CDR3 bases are TGTGCCAGCTCGCGGGGGGGCACCGGGGAGCTGTTTTTT. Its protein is CASSRGGTGELFF.